This TCR beta chain was identified during a study of blood T cell repertoires in COVID-19. Sequencing was performed with immunoSEQ multiplex PCR; in TCRdb, only in-frame clones are kept and a portion is missing. The sample yields 130,000 or so clones, roughly 81% seen once. This clonotype was sampled from a human donor in a cohort sampled during active COVID-19. Sequencing was carried out using peripheral blood.

CDR3 amino acids: CASSLFLNTEAFF. The DNA for the CDR3 is TGTGCCAGCAGCTTGTTCCTCAACACTGAAGCTTTCTTT. V gene TRBV7-3 combines with J gene TRBJ1-1, with D hard to call. Trimming left V 3 bases short and J 2 bases short, with 7 bases between. Looked up from germline, CDR1 is SGHTA and CDR2 is FQGTGA. This CDR3 has 13 residues.